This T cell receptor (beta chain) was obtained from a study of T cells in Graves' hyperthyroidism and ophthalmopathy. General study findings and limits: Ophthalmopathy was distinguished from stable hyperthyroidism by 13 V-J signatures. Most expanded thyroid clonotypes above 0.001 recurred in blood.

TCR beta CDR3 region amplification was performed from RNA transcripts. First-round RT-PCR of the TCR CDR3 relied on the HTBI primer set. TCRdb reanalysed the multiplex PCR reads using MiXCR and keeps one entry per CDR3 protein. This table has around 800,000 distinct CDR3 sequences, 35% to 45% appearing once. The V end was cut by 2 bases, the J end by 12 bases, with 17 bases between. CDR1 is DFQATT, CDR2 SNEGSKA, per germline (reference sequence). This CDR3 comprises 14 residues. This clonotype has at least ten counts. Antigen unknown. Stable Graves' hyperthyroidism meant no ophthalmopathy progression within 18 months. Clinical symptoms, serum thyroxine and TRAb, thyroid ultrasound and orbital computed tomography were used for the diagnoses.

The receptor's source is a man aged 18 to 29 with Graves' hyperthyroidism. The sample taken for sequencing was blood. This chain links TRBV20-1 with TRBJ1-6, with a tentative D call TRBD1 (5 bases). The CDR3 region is CSARKGEVMGPLHF. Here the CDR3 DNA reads TGCAGTGCTAGAAAAGGGGAGGTAATGGGACCCCTCCACTTT.